This T cell receptor beta chain was documented in a study of T cell responses to AZD1222 COVID-19 vaccine. Points from the study as a whole: Only 6 or 7 people who got AZD1222 tested seropositive at baseline. The donor cohort was predominantly white British with a female majority, and clonal diversity may have been underestimated. The reported proportion of spike-specific TCRs targeting unmutated variant regions was nearly half.

V lost 3 bases, J lost 0 bases, and 9 bases lay in between. Germline V gene sequence: CDR1 LNHDA, CDR2 SQIVND (reference sequence). The CDR3 runs to 15 residues. As for this clone: Its antigen is still unknown.

TCRdb's table, derived via immunoSEQ multiplex PCR, lists solely in-frame clones and lacks some. The data hold some 150,000 clones, with around nine tenths observed a single time. The J gene is TRBJ2-1, the V gene TRBV19, with D maybe TRBD1 (5 bases). Sequencing used peripheral blood, obtained on day 0 of AZD1222 vaccination. The receptor was isolated from an adult in good health. DNA for the CDR3: TGTGCCAGTAGTATTACAGGCCTCTCCTACAATGAGCAGTTCTTC. Its translation is CASSITGLSYNEQFF.